This TCR beta chain is from a study of control samples from healthy donors and cancer patients. Data came from immunoSEQ multiplex PCR; TCRdb stores just in-frame clones and leaves some out. The repertoire includes around 94,000 clones, approximately 86% of them detected once, and around 1.3% sits in the top ten. Germline V CDR1 and CDR2: MNHEY, SMNVEV (reference sequence). This CDR3 has 15 amino acids. V dropped 7 bases and J dropped 9; count of bases not matched to a gene: 14. The rearrangement links TRBV27 to TRBJ2-1; 8 nucleotides line up with TRBD2. The TCR was taken from a woman between 45 and 60 years old in good health. The sequencing input was blood. The CDR3 sequence is CASTPYRGGRSEQFF. The CDR3 nucleotides are TGTGCCAGCACCCCCTACCGGGGGGGGCGGAGTGAGCAGTTCTTC.